This T cell receptor (beta chain) was identified in a study of CD8 T cells in Susac syndrome. This clonotype has only a few counts. The antigen remains undetermined. With random hexamers, roughly 0.45 to 1 ug RNA was reverse transcribed. The authors amplified TCR beta CDR3 across 54 Vbeta and 13 Jbeta using immunoSEQ multiplex PCR. Using its own MiXCR run on the immunoSEQ multiplex PCR reads, TCRdb lists one record per CDR3 protein. The sample records some 170,000 distinct CDR3 sequences, about 94% being singletons. TCR beta sequencing covered blood CD8+ and CD4+ T cells. TEMRA cells were FACS-enriched, while CD8+ and CD4+ T cells were negatively isolated. Whole-study results and caveats: The study conceded that its TCR sequencing and HLA analysis involved relatively few individuals.

This sequence originates from a human donor in good health. Sequencing was carried out using CD4+ T cells from PBMCs.

As DNA, the CDR3 is TGTGCCTGGAGTCAGGGTAGCAATCAGCCCCAGCATTTT. It yields the protein CAWSQGSNQPQHF. V usage is TRBV30 and J usage is TRBJ1-5, with a weak D call TRBD1 (5 bases). This CDR3 has 13 residues. CDR1 is GTSNPN and CDR2 is SVGIG in the germline V gene (reference sequence). V was clipped by 2 bases and J by 0 bases, with 5 bases between them.